The source of this TCR beta chain is a study of response to subunit inactivated influenza vaccine. Broader study findings: Each seasonal flu vaccination may recruit only limited new T cells, authors suggested.

Germline V CDR1 and CDR2: DFQATT, SNEGSKA (reference sequence). The CDR3 sequence is 13 residues long. Germline trimming cut 3 bases from V and 4 bases from J; bases unmatched to any gene: 2. TCRdb analysed the RT-PCR reads with MiXCR anew, one entry per CDR3 protein. The data contain about 500,000 distinct CDR3 sequences, around 13% of them singletons. This clonotype was detected only a few times. Its antigen is as yet unknown. This TCR derives from a middle-aged man who received an inactivated influenza vaccine. The gene calls are TRBV20-1 and TRBJ2-1, with 8 bases that match TRBD2. The sequences come from PBMCs from blood, collected more than 35 days after vaccination. The CDR3 DNA sequence: TGCAGTGCTAGGCGGGGGGCGTACAATGAGCAGTTCTTC. This translates into CSARRGAYNEQFF.